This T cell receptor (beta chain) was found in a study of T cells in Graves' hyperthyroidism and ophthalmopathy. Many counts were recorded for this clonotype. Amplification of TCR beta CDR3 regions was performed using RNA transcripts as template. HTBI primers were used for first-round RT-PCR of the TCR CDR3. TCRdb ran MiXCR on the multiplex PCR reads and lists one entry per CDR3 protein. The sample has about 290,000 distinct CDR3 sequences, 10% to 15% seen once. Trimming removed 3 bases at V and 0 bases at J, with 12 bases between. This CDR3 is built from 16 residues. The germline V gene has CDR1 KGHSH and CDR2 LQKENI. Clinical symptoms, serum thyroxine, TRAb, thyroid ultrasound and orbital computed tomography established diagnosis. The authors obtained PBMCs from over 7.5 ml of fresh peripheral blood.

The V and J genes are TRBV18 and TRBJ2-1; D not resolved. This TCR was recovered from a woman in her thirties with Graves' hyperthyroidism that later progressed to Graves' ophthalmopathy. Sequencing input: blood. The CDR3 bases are TGTGCCAGCTCACCTATACCAGAGAGCTCCTACAATGAGCAGTTCTTC. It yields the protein CASSPIPESSYNEQFF.